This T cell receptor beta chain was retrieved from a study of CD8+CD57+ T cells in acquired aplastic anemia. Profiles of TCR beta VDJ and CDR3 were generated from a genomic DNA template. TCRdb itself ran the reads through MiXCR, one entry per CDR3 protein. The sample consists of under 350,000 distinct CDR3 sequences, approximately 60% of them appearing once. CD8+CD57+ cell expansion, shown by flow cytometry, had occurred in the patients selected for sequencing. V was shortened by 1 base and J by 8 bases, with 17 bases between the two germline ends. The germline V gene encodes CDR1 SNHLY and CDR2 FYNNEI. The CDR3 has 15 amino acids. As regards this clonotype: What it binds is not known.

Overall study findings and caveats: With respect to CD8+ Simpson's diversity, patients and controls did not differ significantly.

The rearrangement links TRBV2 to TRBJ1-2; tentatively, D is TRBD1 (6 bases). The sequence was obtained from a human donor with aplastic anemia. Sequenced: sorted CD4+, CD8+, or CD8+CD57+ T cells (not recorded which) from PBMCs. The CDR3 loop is CASSEGAGTRWGYTF. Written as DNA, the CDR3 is TGTGCCAGCAGTGAAGGGGCCGGGACACGGTGGGGCTACACCTTC.